A single sample gave rise to the 19 T cell receptor beta chains below, sequenced in a study of blood T cell repertoires in COVID-19. This table comes from immunoSEQ multiplex PCR, and its TCRdb copy is limited to in-frame clones, with some not included. Of over 120,000 clones listed, over 60% are singletons. Sequenced sample: peripheral blood. Every receptor here comes from a woman aged 80 or over with active or convalescent COVID-19.

The count of this clone is one. The CDR3 loop is CASSSTGSTDTQYF. CDR3 nucleotides: TGTGCCAGCAGCTCCACAGGGAGCACAGATACGCAGTATTTT. The chain uses TRBV7-3 and TRBJ2-3; weak D call: TRBD1 (6 bases). The CDR3 runs 14 residues. Germline CDR1 is SGHTA and CDR2 is FQGTGA. V lost 4 bases, J lost 0 bases, and 8 bases lay in between.

V gene TRBV4-1 combines with J gene TRBJ1-1; D gene unclear. The CDR3 has 14 amino acids. Per the germline V gene, CDR1 is MGHRA and CDR2 is YSYEKL. Trimming stripped 3 bases from V and 6 bases from J, with 14 bases between. The CDR3 bases are TGCGCCAGCAGCCAGGAGCCTCGTACCGCTGAAGCTTTCTTT. This codes for CASSQEPRTAEAFF.

J is TRBJ2-7 and V is TRBV29-1; D gene unclear. Deletions cut 1 base from V and 0 bases from J, with 7 bases between. The CDR3 length is 13 residues. Germline CDR1 SQVTM, CDR2 ANQGSEA. DNA for the CDR3: TGCAGCGTTGAAGCAGATAACTCCTACGAGCAGTACTTC. Amino acid sequence: CSVEADNSYEQYF.

The chain carries TRBV2 and TRBJ2-3, with 15 bases lining up with TRBD2. The CDR3 runs 17 residues. Germline CDR1 reads SNHLY; CDR2 reads FYNNEI. Unmatched junction bases numbered 7, after V lost 3 bases and J lost 6 bases. The CDR3 spells CASSEGLAGGLRDTQYF. The CDR3, as DNA: TGTGCCAGCAGTGAGGGACTAGCGGGGGGCCTGAGGGATACGCAGTATTTT.

This chain links TRBV12-3 or TRBV12-4 with TRBJ2-1; perhaps TRBD1 as D (5 bases). The CDR3 loop spans 11 amino acids. V lost 2 bases and J 12 bases, leaving 8 bases between the germline ends. This CDR3 reads CASSLQGRQFF. In DNA form, the CDR3 reads TGTGCCAGCAGTTTACAGGGTAGGCAGTTCTTC.

CDR3 sequence reads: CASSPTAGATLNTEAFF. Written as DNA, the CDR3 is TGTGCCAGCAGCCCAACGGCCGGAGCTACGCTGAACACTGAAGCTTTCTTT. The rearrangement uses TRBV9 and TRBJ1-1, with D hard to call. The CDR3 runs 17 residues. The ends were cut back, 4 bases at V and 0 bases at J, with 19 bases in the middle. Germline V gene sequence: CDR1 SGDLS, CDR2 YYNGEE. Full variable domain (outside the CDR3, taken from reference TRBV9 and TRBJ1-1): DSGVTQTPKHLITATGQRVTLRCSPRSGDLSVYWYQQSLDQGLQFLIQYYNGEERAKGNILERFSAQQFPDLHSELNLSSLELGDSALYFCASSPTAGATLNTEAFFGQGTRLTVV.

This clone occurred once. The chain has TRBV9 and TRBJ1-2; TRBD1 is a possible D gene (6 bases). Germline loops: CDR1 SGDLS, CDR2 YYNGEE. The CDR3 sequence is 13 residues long. The ends were cut back, 0 bases at V and 5 bases at J, with 8 bases in the middle. The CDR3 DNA reads as TGTGCCAGCAGCGTAGAACAGGGATATGGCTACACCTTC. Encoded protein: CASSVEQGYGYTF.

There are a few counts of this clone. The V and J genes are TRBV30 and TRBJ2-2, with D possibly TRBD2 on 5 matching bases. The ends were cut back, 7 bases at V and 6 bases at J, with 24 bases in the middle. Germline lookup yields CDR1 GTSNPN and CDR2 SVGIG (reference sequence). This CDR3 region has 16 residues. The CDR3 sequence is CASEVRGRVGSGELFF. CDR3 in DNA: TGTGCCTCGGAGGTACGAGGGCGAGTGGGGTCCGGGGAGCTGTTTTTT.

CDR3 sequence reads: CASRQGGAGYTF. Here the CDR3 DNA reads TGTGCCAGCAGACAAGGAGGGGCTGGCTACACCTTC. The chain uses TRBV2 and TRBJ1-2; a possible D gene is TRBD1 (5 bases). The germline V gene has CDR1 SNHLY and CDR2 FYNNEI. Trimming removed 6 bases from V and 7 bases from J, with 12 bases in between. CDR3 length: 12 residues. Using reference TRBV2 and TRBJ1-2 for the parts outside the CDR3, the full variable domain is EPEVTQTPSHQVTQMGQEVILRCVPISNHLYFYWYRQILGQKVEFLVSFYNNEISEKSEIFDDQFSVERPDGSNFTLKIRSTKLEDSAMYFCASRQGGAGYTFGSGTRLTVV.

The chain combines TRBV9 with TRBJ1-6, with D maybe TRBD1 (5 bases). The germline V gene has CDR1 SGDLS and CDR2 YYNGEE. The V gene lost 4 bases and the J gene lost 7 bases, with 12 bases spanning the gap. CDR3 size: 14 residues. The chain's CDR3 is CASSPRGVNSPLHF. The DNA for the CDR3 is TGTGCCAGCAGCCCACGGGGGGTGAATTCACCCCTCCACTTT.

This clone was seen once. The rearrangement uses TRBV21-1 and TRBJ2-2; the table gives TRBD1 as D, unverified against the DNA. TRBV21-1 is reported as a pseudogene. The CDR3 has 16 amino acids. CDR3 amino acids: CASRHPRLGYTGELFF. The CDR3 DNA sequence: TGTGCCAGCAGACATCCCAGGTTAGGATACACCGGGGAGCTGTTTTTT.

The rearrangement links TRBV2 to TRBJ2-1, with D hard to call. The CDR3 sequence is 12 residues long. Germline lookup yields CDR1 SNHLY and CDR2 FYNNEI. V was trimmed by 8 bases and J by 8 bases, leaving 13 bases between them. The DNA of the CDR3 is TGTGCCAGCGAAGAACAGAAGTATGAGCAGTTCTTC. Amino acid sequence: CASEEQKYEQFF. Supplemented by reference TRBV2 and TRBJ2-1, the full variable domain reads EPEVTQTPSHQVTQMGQEVILRCVPISNHLYFYWYRQILGQKVEFLVSFYNNEISEKSEIFDDQFSVERPDGSNFTLKIRSTKLEDSAMYFCASEEQKYEQFFGPGTRLTVL.

The chain combines TRBV29-1 with TRBJ1-2, with 8 bases aligning to TRBD1. Germline-derived CDR1 and CDR2 are SQVTM and ANQGSEA. V dropped 2 bases and J dropped 10; count of bases not matched to a gene: 12. The CDR3 has 14 amino acids. CDR3 coding DNA: TGCAGCGTTGAATTTTTTTACCTCAGGGGGCACTACACCTTC. Translated, it gives CSVEFFYLRGHYTF.

This sequence joins TRBV11-2 and TRBJ2-7, with D unresolved. This CDR3 spans 13 amino acids. The V end was cut by 5 bases, the J end by 7 bases, with 15 bases between. Germline V gene sequence: CDR1 SGHAT, CDR2 FQNNGV. The CDR3 sequence: CASSPEPVLEQYF. The CDR3 DNA reads TGTGCCAGCAGCCCCGAGCCGGTTCTGGAGCAGTACTTC.

This clone has at least ten counts. The rearrangement uses TRBV12-3 or TRBV12-4 and TRBJ1-1; 11 bases are shared with TRBD1. The J segment lost 10 bases and the V segment lost 4 bases, leaving 5 bases of the junction unmatched. There are 13 residues in the CDR3. The CDR3 coding sequence is TGTGCCAGCAGTTGGACGGACAGGGGGCGAGCTTTCTTT. It encodes CASSWTDRGRAFF.

The chain couples TRBV5-1 to TRBJ2-7; D gene unclear. This CDR3 is 13 amino acids long. Germline lookup yields CDR1 SGHRS and CDR2 YFSETQ. Deletions cut 1 base from V and 7 bases from J, with 12 bases between. CDR3 coding DNA: TGCGCCAGCAGCTTGAGCACAGCCCGGGAGCAGTACTTC. Its translation is CASSLSTAREQYF.

The sample holds one count of this clone. Other DNA sequences in the sample encode the same CDR3. The gene calls are TRBV3-1 (or the pseudogene TRBV3-2) and TRBJ1-2; TRBD1 agrees at 11 bases. Trimming removed 4 bases from V and 7 bases from J; junction bases left unmatched: 11. The germline CDR1 and CDR2 sequences are LGHDT and YNNKEL (reference sequence). The CDR3 covers 16 residues. This CDR3 is CASSLGQGAAFLGYTF. CDR3 nucleotides: TGTGCCAGCAGCCTCGGACAGGGGGCAGCTTTTCTTGGCTACACCTTC.

This chain links TRBV30 with TRBJ1-5, with D uncertain. Looked up from germline, CDR1 is GTSNPN and CDR2 is SVGIG (reference sequence). This CDR3 contains 12 residues. V was trimmed by 3 bases and J by 0 bases, leaving 3 bases between them. The CDR3 loop reads CAWSGSNQPQHF. The CDR3 nucleotides read TGTGCCTGGAGCGGTAGCAATCAGCCCCAGCATTTT. Together with reference TRBV30 and TRBJ1-5, the CDR3 gives the full variable domain: SQTIHQWPATLVQPVGSPLSLECTVEGTSNPNLYWYRQAAGRGLQLLFYSVGIGQISSEVPQNLSASRPQDRQFILSSKKLLLSDSGFYLCAWSGSNQPQHFGDGTRLSIL.

The CDR3 DNA sequence: TGTGCCAGCAGACAGCGGGACATCTCCTACAATGAGCAGTTCTTC. Its protein is CASRQRDISYNEQFF. V is TRBV11-2 and J is TRBJ2-1, with D possibly being TRBD2 (7 bases). In germline, CDR1 is SGHAT, CDR2 FQNNGV. The CDR3 has 15 amino acids. Trimming shortened V by 6 bases and J by 0 bases, and 12 bases separated the two germline ends.